The 4 T cell receptor beta chains below come from one sample, sequenced in a study of cytomegalovirus exposure and HLA in healthy donors. Primers included in the PCR were 60 Vbeta and 13 Jbeta primers. Method: immunoSEQ multiplex PCR; TCRdb's copy keeps in-frame clones and lacks some. The table has 200,000 to 250,000 clones, 70% to 80% seen once; the top ten hold around 15%. Sequencing was done on a sample of PBMCs. These receptors were obtained from a man in his forties in good health and CMV-seronegative.

CDR3 DNA sequence: TGTGCCAGCAGCGTAGGTAGGAACACTGAAGCTTTCTTT. It specifies CASSVGRNTEAFF. The chain joins TRBV9 to TRBJ1-1, with D uncertain. Germline V lookup: CDR1 SGDLS, CDR2 YYNGEE. Trimming shortened V by 0 bases and J by 1 base, and 4 bases separated the two germline ends. This CDR3 is built from 13 residues.

This clone was seen just once. The V call is TRBV10-1, the J call TRBJ1-4; tentative D call: TRBD1 (6 bases). The ends were cut back, 3 bases at V and 7 bases at J, with 15 bases in the middle. The V gene's germline CDR1 is WNHNN and CDR2 SYGVQD (reference sequence). This CDR3 is built from 15 residues. The CDR3 loop is CASSDSTGMGEKLFF. CDR3 in DNA: TGCGCCAGCAGTGATTCTACAGGGATGGGTGAAAAACTGTTTTTT.

This clone has a single count. J is TRBJ1-2 and V is TRBV6-1; D not certain. Trimming left V 2 bases short and J 4 bases short, with 5 bases between. The CDR3 contains 12 residues. Germline CDR1 is MNHNS and CDR2 is SASEGT. The chain's CDR3 is CASSESFYGYTF. The CDR3 DNA is TGTGCCAGCAGTGAAAGCTTCTATGGCTACACCTTC.

The V call is TRBV5-1, the J call TRBJ2-2, with 10 bases identical to TRBD2. The junction had 6 bases not matched to a gene; V was cut back by 3 bases and J by 4 bases. Looked up from germline, CDR1 is SGHRS and CDR2 is YFSETQ. The CDR3 consists of 16 residues. The CDR3 DNA follows: TGCGCCAGCAGCTCGCTAGCGGGAGACGTCACCGGGGAGCTGTTTTTT. Protein: CASSSLAGDVTGELFF.